This T cell receptor beta chain came from a study of tumor-infiltrating lymphocytes in primary liver carcinoma. DNA and RNA were both co-extracted from around 20-30 mg of bulk tissue that had not been sorted. A primer matching the constant region was used to make TCR beta cDNA from 450 to 550 ng of total RNA. It was through three nested multiplex PCR rounds of slightly modified ARM-PCR that TCR beta libraries arose. The first two PCR rounds, approximately 10 cycles each, used TRBV1-TRBV30 forward primers and a C-beta reverse primer. TCRdb called the multiplex PCR reads again in MiXCR, with one record for every CDR3 protein. The sample consists of tens of thousands of distinct CDR3 sequences, over 70% of them appearing once. Concerning this clonotype itself: Compared with germline, one end of the junction differs, possibly owing to a read error.

CDR1 is SGHDT, CDR2 YYEEEE, per germline. The CDR3 has 15 amino acids. Sequencing used liver tumor tissue from sampling region 4. Regarding subset: tumor region T4, right-lateral pole. The receptor comes from a woman in her twenties or thirties with primary liver carcinoma and hepatitis B virus infection. V and J are TRBV5-6 and TRBJ2-2; a possible D gene is TRBD2 (5 bases). CDR3 in amino acids: CASSLAPRVTGELLF. The CDR3 DNA follows: TGTGCCAGCAGTCTGGCACCCAGAGTCACCGGGGAGCTGCTTTTC.